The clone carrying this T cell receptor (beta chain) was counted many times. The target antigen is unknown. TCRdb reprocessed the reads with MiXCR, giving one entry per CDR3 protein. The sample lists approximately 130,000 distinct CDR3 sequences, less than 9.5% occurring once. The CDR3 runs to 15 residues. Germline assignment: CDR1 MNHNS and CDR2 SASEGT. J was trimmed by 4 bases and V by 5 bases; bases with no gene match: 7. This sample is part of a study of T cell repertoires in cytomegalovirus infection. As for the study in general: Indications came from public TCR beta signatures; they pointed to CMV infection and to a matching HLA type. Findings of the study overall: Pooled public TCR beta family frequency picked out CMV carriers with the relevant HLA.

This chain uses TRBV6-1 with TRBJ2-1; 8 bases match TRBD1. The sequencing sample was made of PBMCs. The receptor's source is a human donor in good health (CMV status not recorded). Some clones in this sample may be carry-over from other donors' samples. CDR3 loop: CASSRQGATYNEQFF. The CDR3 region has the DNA TGTGCCAGCAGTAGGCAGGGGGCTACTTACAATGAGCAGTTCTTC.